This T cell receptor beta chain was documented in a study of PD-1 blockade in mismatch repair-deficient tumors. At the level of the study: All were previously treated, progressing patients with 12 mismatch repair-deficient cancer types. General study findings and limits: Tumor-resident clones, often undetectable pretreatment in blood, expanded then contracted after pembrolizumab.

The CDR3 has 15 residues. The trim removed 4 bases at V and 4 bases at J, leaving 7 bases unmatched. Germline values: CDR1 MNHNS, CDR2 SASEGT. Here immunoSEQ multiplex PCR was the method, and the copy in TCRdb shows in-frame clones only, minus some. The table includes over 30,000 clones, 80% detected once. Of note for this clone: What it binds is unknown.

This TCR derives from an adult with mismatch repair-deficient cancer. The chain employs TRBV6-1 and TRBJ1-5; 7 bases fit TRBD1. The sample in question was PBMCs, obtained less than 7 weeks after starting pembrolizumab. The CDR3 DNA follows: TGTGCCAGCAGTGCGCCCGGGACAGCGAATCAGCCCCAGCATTTT. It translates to CASSAPGTANQPQHF.